A single sample is the source of the 32 T cell receptor beta chains below, sequenced in a study of Graves' ophthalmopathy and Graves' hyperthyroidism. For repertoire sequencing, the TCR beta CDR3 regions were amplified from RNA transcripts. RT-PCR in the first round used HTBI primers; a second-round multiplex PCR followed. TCRdb recomputed calls from the multiplex PCR reads with MiXCR, one row per CDR3 protein. This sample carries about 1.1 million distinct CDR3 sequences, about 38% of them seen once, and the ten largest clones take around 10%. The sequencing sample was made of peripheral blood or thyroid tissue (not recorded which). The receptors come from an adult man with Graves' hyperthyroidism.

About this clonotype itself: A much more abundant neighbour one base away suggests this may be a read error. V usage is TRBV13 and J usage is TRBJ2-7; 9 positions match TRBD2. V lost 5 bases to trimming and J lost 2 bases; unmatched junction nucleotides: 10. Germline V lookup: CDR1 PRHDT, CDR2 FYEKMQ (reference sequence). This CDR3 spans 16 amino acids. As DNA, the CDR3 is TGTGCCAGCAGCATAACCGGGGCTAGCGGGGCCTACGAGCAGTACTTC. It yields the protein CASSITGASGAYEQYF.

This clonotype has ten or more counts. The V gene is TRBV11-2, the J gene TRBJ1-1; maybe TRBD1 (6 bases). Germline V CDR1 and CDR2: SGHAT, FQNNGV. The CDR3 has 14 residues. The V end was cut by 6 bases, the J end by 7 bases, with 18 bases between. The CDR3 nucleotides read TGTGCCAGCAGGGGAACCTCACAGGGAATTGAAGCTTTCTTT. It yields the protein CASRGTSQGIEAFF.

In this sample, this clonotype turned up many times. The chain couples TRBV4-1 to TRBJ2-7; 11 bases are shared with TRBD2. The V gene's germline CDR1 is MGHRA and CDR2 YSYEKL. V dropped 0 bases and J dropped 2; count of bases not matched to a gene: 9. This CDR3 is 18 amino acids long. CDR3 sequence reads: CASSQEPTSGTPTYEQYF. CDR3 DNA sequence: TGCGCCAGCAGCCAAGAGCCGACTAGCGGGACGCCGACCTACGAGCAGTACTTC.

This clonotype came up many times. The chain couples TRBV11-2 to TRBJ1-2; tentatively, D is TRBD1 (6 bases). V lost 0 bases and J lost 10, with 12 bases in between. There are 13 residues in the CDR3. Looked up from germline, CDR1 is SGHAT and CDR2 is FQNNGV. The CDR3 is CASSLDQGTDYTF. DNA of the CDR3: TGTGCCAGCAGCTTAGATCAGGGGACCGACTACACCTTC.

V is TRBV7-9 and J is TRBJ2-7; D might be TRBD2 (6 bases). The germline gives CDR1 SEHNR, CDR2 FQNEAQ (reference sequence). CDR3 size: 15 residues. Deletions cut 5 bases from V and 2 bases from J, with 16 bases between. As DNA, the CDR3 is TGTGCCAGCAGCCCCGCCGCGGGGAAACCCTACGAGCAGTACTTC. It yields the protein CASSPAAGKPYEQYF.

In its sample, this clonotype was seen many times. The rearrangement uses TRBV29-1 and TRBJ1-1; no clear D. This CDR3 spans 10 amino acids. Per germline, CDR1 SQVTM and CDR2 ANQGSEA. The V gene lost 4 bases and the J gene lost 5 bases, with 5 bases spanning the gap. This CDR3 is CSVVRTEAFF. The CDR3 DNA follows: TGCAGCGTTGTTCGGACTGAAGCTTTCTTT.

V usage is TRBV12-3 or TRBV12-4 and J usage is TRBJ1-1, with a weak D call TRBD1 (6 bases). Trimming removed 3 bases from V and 1 base from J, with 12 bases in between. This CDR3 comprises 15 residues. The CDR3 region is CASSFPRGRNTEAFF. Here the CDR3 DNA reads TGTGCCAGCAGTTTTCCCAGGGGTCGGAACACTGAAGCTTTCTTT.

The rearrangement joins TRBV15 to TRBJ2-5; TRBD1 matches at 8 bases. The CDR3 sequence is 15 residues long. Germline CDR1 and CDR2: LNHNV and YYDKDF (reference sequence). V shed 5 bases, J shed 5 bases, and the junction held 10 bases outside the gene matches. DNA of the CDR3: TGTGCCACCAGCCGCGACAGGGGCGCCCTGGAGACCCAGTACTTC. As protein: CATSRDRGALETQYF.

On this clonotype: This may be a read error: a much more frequent sequence differs by one nucleotide. The chain is built from TRBV5-1 and TRBJ2-7; TRBD1 is a possible D gene (5 bases). CDR1 is SGHRS and CDR2 is YFSETQ in the germline V gene. The CDR3 totals 13 residues. This chain's CDR3 is CASSLIGAEEQYF. For the CDR3, the DNA is TGTGCCAGCAGCTTGATAGGGGCCGAGGAGCAGTACTTC.

This clonotype was seen many times. The chain combines TRBV20-1 with TRBJ2-5; a weak D match, TRBD1 (6 bases). The germline V gene has CDR1 DFQATT and CDR2 SNEGSKA (reference sequence). CDR3 length: 12 amino acids. Trimming took off 5 bases at V and 2 bases at J, with 9 bases between the two ends. CDR3 sequence reads: CSAYQGQETQYF. The CDR3 DNA follows: TGCAGTGCTTACCAGGGGCAAGAGACCCAGTACTTC.

The chain is built from TRBV5-1 and TRBJ2-5, with 7 positions matching TRBD1. The length of the CDR3 is 15 residues. After removal of 6 bases from V and 1 base from J, the junction contained 9 bases not matched to a gene. In germline, CDR1 is SGHRS, CDR2 YFSETQ. The CDR3 reads CASNRDRASQETQYF. As DNA, the CDR3 is TGCGCCAGCAACCGCGACAGGGCCTCCCAAGAGACCCAGTACTTC. Complete variable domain (other parts from reference TRBV5-1 and TRBJ2-5): KAGVTQTPRYLIKTRGQQVTLSCSPISGHRSVSWYQQTPGQGLQFLFEYFSETQRNKGNFPGRFSGRQFSNSRSEMNVSTLELGDSALYLCASNRDRASQETQYFGPGTRLLVL.

Note on this clonotype: The junction departs from germline at one end; a sequencing error may be responsible. This chain links TRBV5-1 with TRBJ2-7, with TRBD1 as a possible D gene (6 bases). The CDR3 consists of 16 residues. Per the germline V gene, CDR1 is SGHRS and CDR2 is YFSETQ. CDR3 in DNA: TGCGCCAGCAGCCCTAGTTTAGACAGGAATCGGTACGAGCACTACTTC. Its protein is CASSPSLDRNRYEHYF.

This clonotype was picked up a small number of times. The rearrangement joins TRBV19 to TRBJ1-5; 8 bases line up with TRBD1. The length of the CDR3 is 16 residues. Trimming removed 6 bases from V and 6 bases from J; junction bases left unmatched: 13. CDR1 is LNHDA, CDR2 SQIVND, per germline (reference sequence). CDR3 sequence: CASSTDRVLPLQPQHF. As DNA, the CDR3 is TGTGCCAGTAGCACGGACAGGGTCCTTCCACTTCAGCCCCAGCATTTT.

Here the CDR3 reads CASSVWGDTGELFF. CDR3 sequence (DNA): TGTGCCAGCAGCGTTTGGGGGGACACCGGGGAGCTGTTTTTT. This chain uses TRBV9 with TRBJ2-2; possibly TRBD2 for D (6 bases). V lost 2 bases to trimming and J lost 3 bases, with 8 bases between them. The length of the CDR3 is 14 residues. Germline values: CDR1 SGDLS, CDR2 YYNGEE.

This clonotype was recorded a few times. The CDR3 region has the DNA TGTGCCAGCAGGGACTGGGGGGGCAACACCGGGGAGCTGTTTTTT. Its protein product is CASRDWGGNTGELFF. The genes are TRBV7-9 and TRBJ2-2; TRBD2 might be the D (7 bases). Germline CDR1 and CDR2: SEHNR and FQNEAQ (reference sequence). The CDR3 loop spans 15 amino acids. Trimming removed 6 bases at V and 2 bases at J, with 13 bases between.

In its sample, this clonotype was seen many times. The V call is TRBV29-1, the J call TRBJ2-5; TRBD2 aligns across 8 bases. The CDR3 consists of 17 residues. From germline, CDR1 is SQVTM and CDR2 ANQGSEA. Trimming cost V 0 bases and J 2 bases; bases outside gene matches: 11. This CDR3 is CSVEESTIAGIQETQYF. The DNA of the CDR3 is TGCAGCGTTGAAGAGAGTACTATAGCGGGGATACAAGAGACCCAGTACTTC.

This clonotype turned up a few times. The rearrangement uses TRBV25-1 and TRBJ2-5; 10 nucleotides line up with TRBD2. The trim removed 1 base at V and 5 bases at J, leaving 4 bases unmatched. CDR1 MGHDK and CDR2 SYGVNS come from the germline V gene. The CDR3 is made up of 15 amino acids. For the CDR3, the DNA is TGTGCCAGCAGTGAATCACTAGCGGGGCGGGAGACCCAGTACTTC. Translated: CASSESLAGRETQYF.

In this sample, this clonotype turned up many times. The V call is TRBV7-9, the J call TRBJ2-7, with TRBD1 matching 10 bases. Germline V gene lookup returns CDR1 SEHNR and CDR2 FQNEAQ (reference sequence). The CDR3 is made up of 14 amino acids. Germline trimming cut 6 bases from V and 2 bases from J; bases unmatched to any gene: 4. The DNA of the CDR3 is TGTGCCAGCAGTGCCGGGACAGGGGCCTACGAGCAGTACTTC. This sequence encodes CASSAGTGAYEQYF.

This clonotype was seen at least ten times. The chain carries TRBV9 and TRBJ1-1; D might be TRBD1 (6 bases). CDR1 and CDR2 (germline): SGDLS, YYNGEE. V lost 0 bases, J lost 0 bases, and 9 bases lay in between. This CDR3 has 15 residues. CDR3 sequence: CASSVAGTMNTEAFF. CDR3 sequence (DNA): TGTGCCAGCAGCGTAGCCGGGACAATGAACACTGAAGCTTTCTTT.

This clonotype has a count of ten or more. The rearrangement uses TRBV2 and TRBJ2-7; 7 bases are a match to TRBD1. Germline values: CDR1 SNHLY, CDR2 FYNNEI. This CDR3 has 13 residues. V lost 6 bases and J lost 5; bases outside the gene matches: 7. The CDR3 nucleotides read TGTGCCAGCAGAGGTGACAGGGTGGACGAGCAGTACTTC. It translates to CASRGDRVDEQYF.

The DNA of the CDR3 is TGCAGTGCTGAGGAGGGTATGAATTCACCCCTCCACTTT. Amino acids: CSAEEGMNSPLHF. V and J are TRBV20-1 and TRBJ1-6; D gene uncertain. The V gene's germline CDR1 is DFQATT and CDR2 SNEGSKA (reference sequence). V was shortened by 5 bases and J by 7 bases, with 12 bases between the two germline ends. The CDR3 runs 13 residues.

This clonotype was recorded at least ten times. The chain couples TRBV7-9 to TRBJ2-6, with TRBD1 identical over 7 bases. The V segment lost 5 bases and the J segment 0 bases; nucleotides outside the gene matches: 10. Germline values: CDR1 SEHNR, CDR2 FQNEAQ (reference sequence). The CDR3 contains 18 residues. CDR3 sequence reads: CASSARDSKDSGANVLTF. The DNA for the CDR3 is TGTGCCAGCAGCGCCCGGGACAGCAAGGACTCTGGGGCCAACGTCCTGACTTTC.

This clonotype has more than one count but fewer than ten. The chain combines TRBV28 with TRBJ2-5, with D possibly called TRBD1 or TRBD2 (5 bases each). From germline, CDR1 is MDHEN and CDR2 SYDVKM. There are 12 residues in the CDR3. The germline V and J ends were trimmed by 8 bases and 4 bases, with 11 bases remaining between them. CDR3 DNA sequence: TGTGCCAGCCAGGGAGTCGGAGAGACCCAGTACTTC. Protein sequence: CASQGVGETQYF. Using reference TRBV28 and TRBJ2-5 for the parts outside the CDR3, the full variable domain is DVKVTQSSRYLVKRTGEKVFLECVQDMDHENMFWYRQDPGLGLRLIYFSYDVKMKEKGDIPEGYSVSREKKERFSLILESASTNQTSMYLCASQGVGETQYFGPGTRLLVL.

The sample holds many counts of this clonotype. The V gene is TRBV9, the J gene TRBJ2-5; TRBD1 or TRBD2 may be the D gene (5 bases each). This CDR3 is built from 15 residues. V lost 3 bases, J lost 5 bases, and 17 bases lay in between. Looked up from germline, CDR1 is SGDLS and CDR2 is YYNGEE. CDR3 nucleotide sequence: TGTGCCAGCAGCGCCCCGGGACCAAAGCGGGAGACCCAGTACTTC. This translates into CASSAPGPKRETQYF.

The rearrangement uses TRBV19 and TRBJ1-1; unclear D gene. Per germline, CDR1 LNHDA and CDR2 SQIVND (reference sequence). The CDR3 is 13 residues long. V gave up 4 bases and J gave up 1 base, with 7 bases separating them. CDR3 coding DNA: TGTGCCAGTAGTACCCTTTCGAACACTGAAGCTTTCTTT. As protein: CASSTLSNTEAFF.

This clonotype was found many times. V gene TRBV12-3 or TRBV12-4 combines with J gene TRBJ1-5; a weak D match, TRBD1 (6 bases). V dropped 2 bases and J dropped 7 bases, with 12 bases sitting between them. There are 14 residues in the CDR3. The CDR3 bases are TGTGCCAGCAGTTTAAGGGGACACTTGCAGCCCCAGCATTTT. Translating gives CASSLRGHLQPQHF.

For this clonotype: A much larger clone lies one base from this, so it may be a read error. The chain combines TRBV11-1 with TRBJ2-7; 12 bases line up with TRBD2. This CDR3 has 18 residues. V lost 5 bases, J lost 2 bases, and 13 bases stayed unmatched. CDR1 is SGHAT and CDR2 is FQDESV in the germline V gene (reference sequence). The CDR3 spells CASSPTLAGGARTYEQYF. As DNA, the CDR3 is TGTGCCAGCAGCCCTACACTAGCGGGAGGCGCCAGGACCTACGAGCAGTACTTC.

This clonotype occurred many times. The chain links TRBV7-3 to TRBJ2-2; D ambiguous. Germline-derived CDR1 and CDR2 are SGHTA and FQGTGA. V was shortened by 1 base and J by 6 bases, with 9 bases between the two germline ends. There are 14 residues in the CDR3. The CDR3 bases are TGTGCCAGCAGCTTAAGAGGAGCGCCCGGGGAGCTGTTTTTT. As protein: CASSLRGAPGELFF. The full variable domain, rest sourced from reference TRBV7-3 and TRBJ2-2, is GAGVSQTPSNKVTEKGKYVELRCDPISGHTALYWYRQSLGQGPEFLIYFQGTGAADDSGLPNDRFFAVRPEGSVSTLKIQRTERGDSAVYLCASSLRGAPGELFFGEGSRLTVL.

This clonotype was seen a few times. V gene TRBV25-1 combines with J gene TRBJ2-7; possibly TRBD2 for D (7 bases). The length of the CDR3 is 14 residues. V lost 4 bases, J lost 2 bases, and 12 bases lay in between. Germline CDR1 and CDR2: MGHDK and SYGVNS. The CDR3 loop is CASSVTRGPYEQYF. In DNA, the CDR3 is TGTGCCAGCAGTGTTACGCGGGGGCCCTACGAGCAGTACTTC.

This clonotype was detected ten times or more. This rearrangement joins TRBV25-1 to TRBJ1-6; D unclear. CDR3 length: 15 residues. Germline CDR1 MGHDK, CDR2 SYGVNS. V was trimmed by 6 bases and J by 9 bases, leaving 18 bases between them. CDR3 residues: CASRGWDVEGSPLHF. The CDR3 DNA is TGTGCCAGCAGGGGCTGGGATGTTGAGGGTTCACCCCTCCACTTT.

This chain connects TRBV19 to TRBJ2-7, with 7 bases that match TRBD2. V was pared by 2 bases and J by 2 bases, with 3 bases of the junction left unmatched. CDR3 length: 14 residues. The V gene's germline CDR1 is LNHDA and CDR2 SQIVND (reference sequence). The CDR3 DNA is TGTGCCAGTAGTATAATGCGGGGGACCTACGAGCAGTACTTC. This codes for CASSIMRGTYEQYF.

Many counts were recorded for this clonotype. The chain links TRBV7-8 to TRBJ2-5; TRBD2 matches 12 bases. Trimming cost V 4 bases and J 5 bases; bases outside gene matches: 8. The CDR3 contains 16 residues. Germline assignment: CDR1 SGHVS and CDR2 FQNEAQ. In DNA, the CDR3 is TGTGCCAGCAGCTCCTATCTAGCGGGGGGGCGGGAGACCCAGTACTTC. Its translation: CASSSYLAGGRETQYF.